The clone carrying this T cell receptor (beta chain) was counted many times. Its antigen is unknown. These data originate in a study of T-cell reconstitution after alpha-beta-depleted transplantation in children. General study findings and limits: Approximately two months post-transplant, alpha-beta T cells reportedly originated from several hundred expanded graft clones. T-cell numbers and diversity, one year after transplant, stemmed largely from T cells that were newly produced.

The CDR3 runs 14 residues. The V gene lost 2 bases and the J gene lost 4 bases, with 11 bases spanning the gap. Preparation of the TCRbeta library used unique molecular identifiers. TCRdb re-derived calls from the PCR reads in MiXCR, one entry per CDR3 protein. There are 550,000 to 600,000 distinct CDR3 sequences in the sample; 23% occur only once, and roughly 15% lies in the top ten. Sequenced here: PBMCs, mostly from graft donor cells, sampled 360 days after TCRalphabeta/CD19-depleted stem cell transplant. This rearrangement joins TRBV12-3 or TRBV12-4 to TRBJ2-5; D is perhaps TRBD2 (5 bases). The sequence was collected from a boy under two years old who had a stem cell transplant for acute myeloid leukemia, so the T cells may come from the graft donor. The CDR3 region has the DNA TGTGCCAGCAGTTTACTGGAGGAACGAGAGACCCAGTACTTC. Encoded protein: CASSLLEERETQYF.